The 26 T cell receptor beta chains below were found in one sample sequenced in a study of shared clonotypes between healthy human individuals. Naive CD8 cells were CD45RO-negative, positively selected for CCR7, excluding terminally differentiated effector memory CD45RA+ cells. Some clones are missing from TCRdb's copy, which holds only in-frame ones; the method was immunoSEQ multiplex PCR. Of approximately 840,000 clones in the sample, around 96% are singletons; the top ten hold less than 0.25%. Specimen: naive CD8+ T cells sorted from blood. These receptors originate from a man aged 25-40 years in good health.

This chain uses TRBV7-2 with TRBJ2-1; 10 positions agree with TRBD1. CDR3 size: 11 residues. Per the germline V gene, CDR1 is SGHTA and CDR2 is FQGNSA. V shed 7 bases, J shed 15 bases, and the junction held 6 bases outside the gene matches. As DNA, the CDR3 is TGTGCCAGCACCACGGGACAGGGGTTGTTCTTC. It specifies CASTTGQGLFF.

The CDR3 DNA reads as TGCGCCAGCAGTGTCGGACTAGCGGCCTACAATGAGCAGTTCTTC. Its translation: CASSVGLAAYNEQFF. V and J are TRBV10-2 and TRBJ2-1; TRBD2 aligns across 10 bases. The CDR3 spans 15 residues. Germline CDR1 and CDR2: WSHSY and SAAADI. The trim removed 4 bases at V and 2 bases at J, leaving 2 bases unmatched.

The chain couples TRBV9 to TRBJ2-7; D may be TRBD2 (6 bases). Germline V CDR1 and CDR2: SGDLS, YYNGEE. Trimming pared 3 bases from V and 6 bases from J, leaving 16 bases between. The CDR3 runs to 14 residues. This CDR3 is CASSGGLATLEQYF. In nucleotides, the CDR3 is TGTGCCAGCAGCGGGGGACTTGCCACCCTCGAGCAGTACTTC.

This chain links TRBV10-3 with TRBJ2-7, with 13 nucleotides matching TRBD2. The ends lost 8 bases at V and 4 bases at J; junction bases unmatched: 2. Germline CDR1 is ENHRY and CDR2 is SYGVKD. CDR3 length: 13 amino acids. The CDR3 sequence is CAIWTSGSYEQYF. The CDR3 region has the DNA TGTGCCATCTGGACTAGCGGGAGTTACGAGCAGTACTTC.

V usage is TRBV9 and J usage is TRBJ2-3, with D perhaps TRBD1 (6 bases). Trimming took off 0 bases at V and 2 bases at J, with 10 bases between the two ends. CDR1 and CDR2 (germline): SGDLS, YYNGEE. This CDR3 spans 15 amino acids. Here the CDR3 DNA reads TGTGCCAGCAGCGTAGCCGGACAGTCCACAGATACGCAGTATTTT. Residues: CASSVAGQSTDTQYF.

This clone was found a few times. The V call is TRBV19, the J call TRBJ1-2; D gene uncertain. The germline V and J ends were trimmed by 3 bases and 8 bases, with 16 bases remaining between them. This CDR3 is 14 amino acids long. From germline, CDR1 is LNHDA and CDR2 SQIVND (reference sequence). CDR3 DNA: TGTGCCAGTAGTATTATCGGCGAACTGTGGGGCTACACCTTC. It specifies CASSIIGELWGYTF.

This sequence joins TRBV7-9 and TRBJ2-7, with D unresolved. CDR3 length equals 13 residues. The germline CDR1 and CDR2 sequences are SEHNR and FQNEAQ (reference sequence). The V end was cut by 4 bases, the J end by 2 bases, with 9 bases between. The CDR3 loop is CASSYSNPYEQYF. The CDR3 bases are TGTGCCAGCAGCTACTCAAATCCCTACGAGCAGTACTTC.

This chain uses TRBV27 with TRBJ2-6; 7 bases line up with TRBD1. There are 18 residues in the CDR3. Germline CDR1 and CDR2: MNHEY and SMNVEV (reference sequence). V lost 6 bases and J lost 2; bases outside the gene matches: 13. The CDR3 is CASRLGAGGWTGANVLTF. As DNA, the CDR3 is TGTGCCAGCAGACTCGGCGCAGGGGGTTGGACTGGGGCCAACGTCCTGACTTTC.

The rearrangement joins TRBV9 to TRBJ1-2; maybe TRBD1 (6 bases). V dropped 0 bases and J dropped 4 bases, with 10 bases sitting between them. CDR1 and CDR2 (germline): SGDLS, YYNGEE. This CDR3 contains 14 residues. This chain's CDR3 is CASSVVGQSYGYTF. The CDR3 DNA is TGTGCCAGCAGCGTAGTCGGACAGAGCTATGGCTACACCTTC.

Concerning this clone itself: Other DNA sequences in the sample encode the same CDR3. V gene TRBV13 combines with J gene TRBJ2-1; no reliable D call. The CDR3 is 13 amino acids. CDR1 is PRHDT, CDR2 FYEKMQ, per germline (reference sequence). The V end was cut by 0 bases, the J end by 4 bases, with 4 bases between. The DNA for the CDR3 is TGTGCCAGCAGCTTAGGGGGGTACAATGAGCAGTTCTTC. Amino acid sequence: CASSLGGYNEQFF.

The CDR3 is CASSLTTQGREQYF. The CDR3, as DNA: TGTGCCAGCAGTCTGACTACGCAGGGTCGCGAGCAGTACTTC. V usage is TRBV27 and J usage is TRBJ2-7; D is possibly TRBD1 or TRBD2 (5 bases each). CDR3 length: 14 amino acids. CDR1 and CDR2 (germline): MNHEY, SMNVEV (reference sequence). V was trimmed by 5 bases and J by 6 bases, leaving 17 bases between them.

The rearrangement links TRBV28 to TRBJ2-7; 14 nucleotides match TRBD2. CDR3 length: 20 amino acids. CDR1 MDHEN and CDR2 SYDVKM come from the germline V gene. V was clipped by 2 bases and J by 3 bases; unmatched bases: 15. The CDR3 coding sequence is TGTGCCAGCAGTTTAGAGAGGACTAGCGGGAGGAGGTCGATAAGCTACGAGCAGTACTTC. Translated, it gives CASSLERTSGRRSISYEQYF.

This clone was seen just once. CDR3 DNA: TGTGCCAGCAACCCGCGGAAGCAGTTCTTC. It yields the protein CASNPRKQFF. The chain couples TRBV9 to TRBJ2-1; D gene unclear. The CDR3 has 10 amino acids. Trimming stripped 6 bases from V and 11 bases from J, with 9 bases between. Germline V gene data show CDR1 as SGDLS and CDR2 as YYNGEE.

Regarding this clone: This sample also contains other DNA sequences that code for the same CDR3. V gene TRBV29-1 combines with J gene TRBJ2-7; TRBD1 matches at 8 bases. Germline V lookup: CDR1 SQVTM, CDR2 ANQGSEA. V lost 5 bases to trimming and J lost 2 bases; unmatched junction nucleotides: 5. The CDR3 is 13 residues long. This chain's CDR3 is CSVRGQGTYEQYF. CDR3 in DNA: TGCAGCGTTCGAGGACAGGGCACCTACGAGCAGTACTTC.

This chain joins TRBV11-3 and TRBJ2-1, with TRBD1 matching 7 bases. The germline V gene has CDR1 SGHNT and CDR2 YENEEA. This CDR3 has 13 amino acids. Trimming at V came to 5 bases and at J to 9 bases, leaving 7 bases not matched to a gene. CDR3 DNA: TGTGCCAGCAGCCCTTCGACAGGGCGTGAGCAGTTCTTC. This encodes CASSPSTGREQFF.

This rearrangement joins TRBV7-6 to TRBJ2-7; 8 bases match TRBD1. Germline V CDR1 and CDR2: SGHVS, FNYEAQ. V shed 5 bases and J 3 bases; nucleotides not matched to a gene: 6. The CDR3 sequence is 14 residues long. The chain's CDR3 is CASSDGQGGYEQYF. For the CDR3, the DNA is TGTGCCAGCAGCGACGGACAGGGTGGCTACGAGCAGTACTTC. Filled out from reference TRBV7-6 and TRBJ2-7, the complete variable domain reads GAGVSQSPRYKVTKRGQDVALRCDPISGHVSLYWYRQALGQGPEFLTYFNYEAQQDKSGLPNDRFSAERPEGSISTLTIQRTEQRDSAMYRCASSDGQGGYEQYFGPGTRLTVT.

The rearrangement uses TRBV9 and TRBJ1-1; 8 nucleotides agree with TRBD1. With V trimmed by 4 bases and J by 8 bases, 7 bases remained unmatched. This CDR3 region has 13 residues. Germline V gene sequence: CDR1 SGDLS, CDR2 YYNGEE. As DNA, the CDR3 is TGTGCCAGCAGCCCCCGGACAGGGAAAGAAGCTTTCTTT. Translating it yields CASSPRTGKEAFF.

The rearrangement uses TRBV30 and TRBJ2-7; no firm D call. V lost 4 bases to trimming and J lost 0 bases, with 13 bases between them. Germline-derived CDR1 and CDR2 are GTSNPN and SVGIG (reference sequence). The CDR3 has 14 residues. The chain's CDR3 is CAWTNWASSYEQYF. CDR3 coding DNA: TGTGCCTGGACCAACTGGGCTAGCTCCTACGAGCAGTACTTC.

This clone was seen only once. The chain's CDR3 is CAWDPGVQETQYF. The DNA for the CDR3 is TGTGCCTGGGACCCCGGGGTCCAAGAGACCCAGTACTTC. The chain links TRBV30 to TRBJ2-5; perhaps TRBD2 as D (5 bases). CDR1 and CDR2 (germline): GTSNPN, SVGIG (reference sequence). The ends were cut back, 5 bases at V and 1 base at J, with 11 bases in the middle. The CDR3 spans 13 residues.

The rearrangement joins TRBV28 to TRBJ1-5; D ambiguous. Between the trimmed V and J ends, which lost 4 bases and 3 bases, there was a span of 10 bases. The germline V gene has CDR1 MDHEN and CDR2 SYDVKM. The CDR3 contains 14 residues. The CDR3 DNA follows: TGTGCCAGCAGTTGGGAACAGCACAATCAGCCCCAGCATTTT. It encodes CASSWEQHNQPQHF. The full variable domain, rest sourced from reference TRBV28 and TRBJ1-5, is DVKVTQSSRYLVKRTGEKVFLECVQDMDHENMFWYRQDPGLGLRLIYFSYDVKMKEKGDIPEGYSVSREKKERFSLILESASTNQTSMYLCASSWEQHNQPQHFGDGTRLSIL.

This clone has only one observation. The chain has TRBV5-6 and TRBJ2-7, with TRBD2 matching 7 bases. CDR1 and CDR2 from the germline V gene are SGHDT and YYEEEE. The trim removed 4 bases at V and 7 bases at J, leaving 8 bases unmatched. This CDR3 has 13 residues. CDR3 sequence (DNA): TGTGCCAGCAGCGGGACTATTTACGGGGAGCAGTACTTC. Amino acid sequence: CASSGTIYGEQYF.

The table lists this clone with a few counts. Possible read error: a much larger clone is one base away. Other nucleotide sequences from this sample produce the same CDR3. The chain links TRBV28 to TRBJ2-7; D is uncertain. The CDR3 totals 11 residues. Germline values: CDR1 MDHEN, CDR2 SYDVKM. Trimming pared 3 bases from V and 3 bases from J, leaving 3 bases between. This CDR3 is CASSLYYEQYF. In DNA form, the CDR3 reads TGTGCCAGCAGTTTGTACTACGAGCAGTACTTC. The whole variable domain, remainder taken from reference TRBV28 and TRBJ2-7, is DVKVTQSSRYLVKRTGEKVFLECVQDMDHENMFWYRQDPGLGLRLIYFSYDVKMKEKGDIPEGYSVSREKKERFSLILESASTNQTSMYLCASSLYYEQYFGPGTRLTVT.

This sequence joins TRBV4-2 and TRBJ2-7; D possibly uses TRBD1 or TRBD2 (5 bases each). The germline V gene has CDR1 LGHNA and CDR2 YNFKEQ. The V and J ends lost 3 bases and 5 bases respectively, with 14 bases between them. This CDR3 has 14 amino acids. DNA for the CDR3: TGTGCCAGCAGCCACCTCGAGGGGTCGGACGAGCAGTACTTC. This translates into CASSHLEGSDEQYF.

V gene TRBV28 combines with J gene TRBJ2-7; 7 bases fit TRBD1. This CDR3 contains 15 residues. Germline assignment: CDR1 MDHEN and CDR2 SYDVKM. Trimming at V came to 7 bases and at J to 2 bases, leaving 11 bases not matched to a gene. The CDR3 nucleotides read TGTGCCAGCACTTTTGCAGGGGGACAGACCTACGAGCAGTACTTC. This sequence encodes CASTFAGGQTYEQYF.

The CDR3 DNA sequence: TGTGCCAGTAGTATGGGGTATTCCATCGAGCAGTACTTC. Encoded protein: CASSMGYSIEQYF. V and J are TRBV19 and TRBJ2-7, with D unclear. CDR3 length: 13 amino acids. The ends were cut back, 3 bases at V and 6 bases at J, with 12 bases in the middle. Germline-derived CDR1 and CDR2 are LNHDA and SQIVND (reference sequence).

The rearrangement uses TRBV30 and TRBJ2-5; 15 bases are a match to TRBD2. This CDR3 contains 16 residues. CDR1 is GTSNPN and CDR2 is SVGIG in the germline V gene (reference sequence). The ends lost 2 bases at V and 4 bases at J; junction bases unmatched: 5. The CDR3 sequence is CAWSLPGLAGGETQYF. The CDR3 bases are TGTGCCTGGAGTCTTCCGGGACTAGCGGGGGGAGAGACCCAGTACTTC.